This passage covers 25 T cell receptor beta chains from one sample sequenced in a study of T cells in tuberculosis. Sample time point: new active TB diagnosis, blood taken before or within 7 days of starting treatment. Sequencing was performed with immunoSEQ multiplex PCR; in TCRdb, only in-frame clones are kept and a portion is missing. Here the sample spans 40,000 or so clones, roughly 94% being singletons. This specimen was PBMCs, taken at tuberculosis diagnosis. All receptors come from an adult with tuberculosis.

The chain has TRBV10-3 and TRBJ2-3; 9 positions match TRBD2. After removal of 6 bases from V and 0 bases from J, the junction contained 7 bases not matched to a gene. In germline, CDR1 is ENHRY, CDR2 SYGVKD. CDR3 length: 16 residues. The CDR3 DNA reads TGTGCCATCAGGGCCCAGCGGGGGGTTAGCACAGATACGCAGTATTTT. Its protein is CAIRAQRGVSTDTQYF.

V gene TRBV6-1 combines with J gene TRBJ2-3; 8 bases agree with TRBD2. J was trimmed by 6 bases and V by 1 base; bases with no gene match: 6. Germline CDR1 and CDR2: MNHNS and SASEGT. CDR3 length: 15 amino acids. The CDR3 loop reads CASSEEDGGADTQYF. CDR3 in DNA: TGTGCCAGCAGTGAAGAAGACGGGGGGGCGGATACGCAGTATTTT.

The chain employs TRBV27 and TRBJ1-6; 7 bases match TRBD1. In germline, CDR1 is MNHEY, CDR2 SMNVEV (reference sequence). Germline trimming cut 6 bases from V and 8 bases from J; bases unmatched to any gene: 13. The CDR3 contains 16 residues. The CDR3 nucleotides are TGTGCCAGCAGCACCAAGGACAGGATCCCTCATTCACCCCTCCACTTT. It yields the protein CASSTKDRIPHSPLHF.

This clone turned up a few times. The CDR3 loop is CAWAGDSNTEAFF. DNA of the CDR3: TGTGCCTGGGCAGGGGACAGCAACACTGAAGCTTTCTTT. The V call is TRBV30, the J call TRBJ1-1, with TRBD1 matching over 7 bases. Germline V lookup: CDR1 GTSNPN, CDR2 SVGIG (reference sequence). The CDR3 spans 13 residues. With 5 bases clipped from V and 2 bases from J, the junction kept 5 bases outside the gene matches.

This chain connects TRBV19 to TRBJ2-2, with a weak D call TRBD1 (5 bases). In germline, CDR1 is LNHDA, CDR2 SQIVND (reference sequence). The CDR3 runs to 15 residues. V lost 4 bases, J lost 6 bases, and 15 bases lay in between. In DNA form, the CDR3 reads TGTGCCAGTAGTACCCAGGGCCCCGGCGCCGGGGAGCTGTTTTTT. Protein product: CASSTQGPGAGELFF.

V usage is TRBV28 and J usage is TRBJ2-3; TRBD1 aligns across 10 bases. This CDR3 has 15 amino acids. Trimming cost V 7 bases and J 2 bases; bases outside gene matches: 6. Germline CDR1 reads MDHEN; CDR2 reads SYDVKM. The CDR3 loop is CASKTGGRITDTQYF. The CDR3 coding sequence is TGTGCCAGCAAGACAGGGGGCCGGATCACAGATACGCAGTATTTT.

The rearrangement uses TRBV7-2 and TRBJ2-7; TRBD1 aligns across 8 bases. The CDR3 totals 14 residues. From germline, CDR1 is SGHTA and CDR2 FQGNSA. V lost 3 bases and J lost 2; bases outside the gene matches: 3. Written as DNA, the CDR3 is TGTGCCAGCAGCTTCGGACAGGGTCCCTACGAGCAGTACTTC. The encoded protein is CASSFGQGPYEQYF.

This clone was detected once. The chain carries TRBV5-6 and TRBJ1-2; possible D gene TRBD1, 6 bases. CDR3 length: 14 residues. CDR1 and CDR2 (germline): SGHDT, YYEEEE. Trimming took 3 bases from V and 3 from J, leaving 12 bases between them. The CDR3 protein is CASSSIHRDYGYTF. The DNA of the CDR3 is TGTGCCAGCAGCTCCATACACAGGGACTATGGCTACACCTTC.

The chain carries TRBV28 and TRBJ1-2; TRBD1 aligns across 8 bases. CDR1 is MDHEN, CDR2 SYDVKM, per germline. CDR3 length equals 19 residues. V dropped 1 base and J dropped 8; count of bases not matched to a gene: 21. CDR3 protein: CASSLYPGQENLGSGGYTF. Written as DNA, the CDR3 is TGTGCCAGCAGTTTATATCCGGGACAGGAGAACCTCGGGAGCGGCGGCTACACCTTC.

This rearrangement joins TRBV2 to TRBJ2-1; weak D call: TRBD2 (6 bases). The CDR3 contains 13 residues. Germline V CDR1 and CDR2: SNHLY, FYNNEI. The V end lost 8 bases, the J end lost 8 bases, and 16 bases lay between the germline ends. The CDR3 reads CASSGDRGDEQFF. For the CDR3, the DNA is TGTGCCAGCTCCGGCGATCGCGGGGATGAGCAGTTCTTC.

This clone was picked up one time. This rearrangement joins TRBV5-1 to TRBJ2-5; D is uncertain. Trimming cost V 0 bases and J 9 bases, with 12 bases left between them. The CDR3 is 13 amino acids. Germline values: CDR1 SGHRS, CDR2 YFSETQ. As DNA, the CDR3 is TGCGCCAGCAGCTTGGACCCCTTATCGGCCCAGTACTTC. Translated: CASSLDPLSAQYF.

The chain links TRBV19 to TRBJ1-5; no firm D call. V gave up 3 bases and J gave up 6 bases, with 9 bases separating them. The length of the CDR3 is 13 residues. The germline V gene encodes CDR1 LNHDA and CDR2 SQIVND (reference sequence). The CDR3 sequence: CASSIRPGQPQHF. CDR3 bases: TGTGCCAGTAGTATTCGACCGGGTCAGCCCCAGCATTTT.

This chain joins TRBV5-8 and TRBJ1-5, with 7 bases aligning to TRBD1. Losses at the gene ends were 4 bases for V and 4 bases for J; bases not matched to a gene: 5. From germline, CDR1 is SGHTS and CDR2 YDEGEE. This CDR3 spans 14 amino acids. CDR3 bases: TGTGCCAGCAGCCAGGGACAGCTAAATCAGCCCCAGCATTTT. Its translation is CASSQGQLNQPQHF.

This rearrangement joins TRBV6-5 to TRBJ1-6, with D possibly being TRBD1 (6 bases). The CDR3 covers 15 residues. V lost 7 bases and J lost 7, with 17 bases in between. Germline CDR1 is MNHEY and CDR2 is SVGAGI. The CDR3 sequence: CASIKDRRDNSPLHF. The CDR3 region has the DNA TGTGCCAGCATCAAAGACAGGCGCGACAATTCACCCCTCCACTTT.

The gene calls are TRBV13 and TRBJ1-1; 7 positions match TRBD1. In germline, CDR1 is PRHDT, CDR2 FYEKMQ (reference sequence). The CDR3 length is 16 residues. Trimming took 4 bases from V and 0 from J; bases not matched to a gene: 8. CDR3 sequence reads: CASSSAGTDVNTEAFF. Here the CDR3 DNA reads TGTGCCAGCAGCTCAGCCGGGACAGACGTGAACACTGAAGCTTTCTTT. The full variable domain, in which reference TRBV13 and TRBJ1-1 provide the parts outside the CDR3, is AAGVIQSPRHLIKEKRETATLKCYPIPRHDTVYWYQQGPGQDPQFLISFYEKMQSDKGSIPDRFSAQQFSDYHSELNMSSLELGDSALYFCASSSAGTDVNTEAFFGQGTRLTVV.

This clone was seen just once. The J gene is TRBJ2-1, the V gene TRBV9; tentatively, D is TRBD1 (6 bases). The germline V and J ends were trimmed by 0 bases and 9 bases, with 16 bases remaining between them. From germline, CDR1 is SGDLS and CDR2 YYNGEE. This CDR3 has 15 amino acids. CDR3 region: CASSVDGRGSGEQFF. CDR3 nucleotides: TGTGCCAGCAGCGTAGACGGCAGGGGATCGGGTGAGCAGTTCTTC.

The V and J genes are TRBV27 and TRBJ2-7, with 10 bases lining up with TRBD1. The CDR3 is 15 residues long. CDR1 is MNHEY, CDR2 SMNVEV, per germline (reference sequence). J lost 0 bases, V lost 5 bases, and 4 bases had no gene match. The chain's CDR3 is CASSHGQGVSYEQYF. The CDR3 DNA sequence: TGTGCCAGCAGTCACGGACAGGGGGTCTCCTACGAGCAGTACTTC.

The chain links TRBV9 to TRBJ2-3, with 8 bases aligning to TRBD2. Germline CDR1 and CDR2: SGDLS and YYNGEE. The CDR3 contains 16 residues. Unmatched junction bases numbered 7, after V lost 0 bases and J lost 4 bases. The CDR3 DNA is TGTGCCAGCAGCGTAGAGGGCGGGGGGCTTGCAGATACGCAGTATTTT. This codes for CASSVEGGGLADTQYF.

Concerning this clone itself: The junction departs from germline at one end; a sequencing error may be responsible. This chain uses TRBV5-6 with TRBJ2-2; D unresolved. This CDR3 comprises 16 residues. Per the germline V gene, CDR1 is SGHDT and CDR2 is YYEEEE. The CDR3 reads CATSSNYAELSGELFF. As DNA, the CDR3 is TGTGCCACCAGCTCAAATTACGCTGAGTTATCCGGGGAGCTGTTTTTT.

The chain is built from TRBV2 and TRBJ2-4; 7 bases align to TRBD1. The V segment lost 3 bases and the J segment 7 bases; nucleotides outside the gene matches: 9. From germline, CDR1 is SNHLY and CDR2 FYNNEI. This CDR3 spans 15 amino acids. CDR3 sequence (DNA): TGTGCCAGCAGTGAGTTGACAGGGCGAGCGAACATTCAGTACTTC. It specifies CASSELTGRANIQYF.

The V gene is TRBV18, the J gene TRBJ2-5, with 9 bases fitting TRBD2. Germline V CDR1 and CDR2: KGHSH, LQKENI. V lost 4 bases to trimming and J lost 2 bases; unmatched junction nucleotides: 5. This CDR3 region has 15 residues. CDR3 protein: CASSLLAGLQETQYF. CDR3 coding DNA: TGTGCCAGCTCACTCCTAGCGGGGTTACAAGAGACCCAGTACTTC.

In its sample, this clone was seen once. The V call is TRBV10-3, the J call TRBJ1-1; D is possibly TRBD1 (5 bases). V was pared by 7 bases and J by 0 bases, with 12 bases between. Germline V CDR1 and CDR2: ENHRY, SYGVKD. The CDR3 has 14 residues. The chain's CDR3 is CAINDRGVNTEAFF. In DNA, the CDR3 is TGTGCCATCAACGACAGAGGAGTGAACACTGAAGCTTTCTTT.

This clone has just a few counts. The CDR3 bases are TGTGCCAGCAGTGGACAGGGGGCTTCACCCCTCCACTTT. This encodes CASSGQGASPLHF. This chain links TRBV2 with TRBJ1-6, with 10 bases that match TRBD1. The length of the CDR3 is 13 residues. From germline, CDR1 is SNHLY and CDR2 FYNNEI. J was trimmed by 9 bases and V by 4 bases; bases with no gene match: 0.

This rearrangement joins TRBV6-6 to TRBJ1-2; D is possibly TRBD1 (6 bases). Germline-derived CDR1 and CDR2 are MNHNY and SVGAGI (reference sequence). V was clipped by 7 bases and J by 6 bases, with 18 bases between them. This CDR3 has 14 amino acids. CDR3 in amino acids: CASINPGQRNGYTF. The CDR3 bases are TGTGCCAGCATTAACCCGGGACAAAGAAATGGCTACACCTTC.

The CDR3 spells CASATGGGSPLHF. The CDR3 DNA reads as TGTGCTAGTGCGACAGGGGGCGGTTCACCCCTCCACTTT. This rearrangement joins TRBV12-5 to TRBJ1-6, with TRBD1 matching 10 bases. Trimming removed 7 bases from V and 9 bases from J; junction bases left unmatched: 3. Germline CDR1 is LGHNT and CDR2 is FRNRAP. CDR3 length: 13 residues.